This T cell receptor beta chain was sequenced for a study of blood T cell repertoires in COVID-19. Assay: immunoSEQ multiplex PCR; the TCRdb copy retains only in-frame clones and omits some. The table lists 110,000 or so clones, around 87% of them singletons. The germline V gene has CDR1 SGHNT and CDR2 YENEEA. The V and J ends lost 1 base and 0 bases, in that order; junction bases with no gene match: 7. The CDR3 runs 18 residues. V gene TRBV11-3 combines with J gene TRBJ2-1; 9 positions match TRBD2. The specimen sequenced was peripheral blood. The source of this sequence is a human donor in a cohort sampled during active COVID-19. The DNA for the CDR3 is TGTGCCAGCAGCTTAGTAACATTTAGCGGGAGCTCCTACAATGAGCAGTTCTTC. Translation: CASSLVTFSGSSYNEQFF.